This TCR beta chain emerged from a study of shared clonotypes between healthy human individuals. The CDR3 has 17 residues. The authors ran the assay at deep level. Researchers divided each subset's genomic DNA evenly across several immunoSEQ plates. Sequencing was performed with immunoSEQ multiplex PCR; in TCRdb, only in-frame clones are kept and a portion is missing. The sample includes around 480,000 clones, roughly 79% seen only once; the top ten take roughly an eighth. This clone was found once. The source of this sequence is a woman aged 40 to 55 in good health. Some clones in this sample may be carry-over from other donors' samples. Sequenced: PBMCs. The V and J genes are TRBV12-2 and TRBJ2-1; the D call in the table, TRBD2, was not verified against the DNA. TRBV12-2 is an annotated pseudogene. Here the CDR3 DNA reads TGTGCAAGTCGCCTAAATCTGGCAGGACTAGCGGGAGCTGAGCAGTTCTTC. This gives the protein CASRLNLAGLAGAEQFF.